Listed here are 23 T cell receptor beta chains from one sample, sequenced in a study of graft-versus-host responses after intestinal transplantation. Data came from immunoSEQ multiplex PCR; TCRdb stores just in-frame clones and leaves some out. The table has about 39,000 clones, over 90% seen once. For these receptors, no antigen is known. The starting material was unstimulated CD8+ T cells sorted from spleen or lymph node cells, obtained before transplant. Receptors originate from a human donor who was the organ donor for an intestinal transplant.

The chain joins TRBV11-2 to TRBJ1-1; 8 bases line up with TRBD1. Germline assignment: CDR1 SGHAT and CDR2 FQNNGV. Unmatched junction bases numbered 7, after V lost 5 bases and J lost 11 bases. This CDR3 spans 12 amino acids. DNA for the CDR3: TGTGCCAGCAGCACCGGGACAGGCCGTGCTTTCTTT. It is translated as CASSTGTGRAFF.

This chain joins TRBV27 and TRBJ2-2; 8 bases map to TRBD2. Germline CDR1 MNHEY, CDR2 SMNVEV (reference sequence). The CDR3 has 15 amino acids. J gave up 6 bases and V 1 base, and 4 bases lay outside the gene matches. CDR3 nucleotides: TGTGCCAGCAGTTTATTCGCCGGGAGGGCCGGGGAGCTGTTTTTT. This gives the protein CASSLFAGRAGELFF.

This chain connects TRBV6-5 to TRBJ2-1; 11 positions agree with TRBD2. V shed 2 bases, J shed 3 bases, and the junction held 3 bases outside the gene matches. The CDR3 totals 16 residues. Germline V lookup: CDR1 MNHEY, CDR2 SVGAGI. This chain's CDR3 is CASSYGTSGSYNEQFF. CDR3 nucleotides: TGTGCCAGCAGTTACGGTACTAGCGGGAGCTACAATGAGCAGTTCTTC.

The gene calls are TRBV28 and TRBJ1-1, with D tentatively TRBD1 (5 bases). V gave up 4 bases and J gave up 0 bases, with 9 bases separating them. The germline gives CDR1 MDHEN, CDR2 SYDVKM. The length of the CDR3 is 14 residues. The chain's CDR3 is CASSWGELNTEAFF. The CDR3 DNA reads TGTGCCAGCAGTTGGGGGGAACTGAACACTGAAGCTTTCTTT.

The CDR3 DNA follows: TGTGCCTGGAGTAGCGGGAGCACCGGGGAGCTGTTTTTT. It is translated as CAWSSGSTGELFF. This chain uses TRBV30 with TRBJ2-2, with TRBD2 matching 8 bases. The CDR3 is 13 amino acids. The V gene end was trimmed by 2 bases and the J gene end by 4 bases; junction bases not matched to a gene: 0. The germline V gene encodes CDR1 GTSNPN and CDR2 SVGIG (reference sequence). Drawing the rest from reference TRBV30 and TRBJ2-2, the complete variable domain is SQTIHQWPATLVQPVGSPLSLECTVEGTSNPNLYWYRQAAGRGLQLLFYSVGIGQISSEVPQNLSASRPQDRQFILSSKKLLLSDSGFYLCAWSSGSTGELFFGEGSRLTVL.

The J gene is TRBJ2-7, the V gene TRBV27; TRBD2 matches at 10 bases. V was pared by 2 bases and J by 3 bases, with 1 base of the junction left unmatched. CDR1 and CDR2 from the germline V gene are MNHEY and SMNVEV (reference sequence). There are 14 residues in the CDR3. The CDR3 sequence: CASSLLAGVYEQYF. The CDR3 DNA sequence: TGTGCCAGCAGTTTACTAGCGGGAGTCTACGAGCAGTACTTC.

This chain uses TRBV2 with TRBJ1-1; no clear D gene. V was cut by 8 bases and J by 2 bases, with 9 bases left in between. The CDR3 is 12 amino acids. Germline V gives CDR1 SNHLY, CDR2 FYNNEI. CDR3 sequence (DNA): TGTGCCAGCGAGAATGGCAACACTGAAGCTTTCTTT. Protein product: CASENGNTEAFF.

The V and J genes are TRBV27 and TRBJ2-1; D perhaps matches TRBD2 (6 bases). Germline CDR1 MNHEY, CDR2 SMNVEV (reference sequence). Trimming left V 6 bases short and J 4 bases short, with 19 bases between. CDR3 length equals 16 residues. The CDR3 sequence: CASREGDYTLYNEQFF. DNA of the CDR3: TGTGCCAGCAGGGAGGGCGACTACACCCTATACAATGAGCAGTTCTTC.

Points on this clone: The sample carries other DNA sequences with the same CDR3. The chain carries TRBV7-9 and TRBJ2-7; D may be TRBD2 (6 bases). This CDR3 is 15 amino acids long. The germline CDR1 and CDR2 sequences are SEHNR and FQNEAQ (reference sequence). The V and J ends lost 1 base and 3 bases respectively, with 13 bases between them. CDR3 residues: CASSLVGGGSYEQYF. The CDR3 coding sequence is TGTGCCAGCAGCTTAGTCGGGGGTGGGAGCTACGAGCAGTACTTC.

The genes are TRBV6-5 and TRBJ1-2; maybe TRBD1 (5 bases). Germline V gene data show CDR1 as MNHEY and CDR2 as SVGAGI. CDR3 length: 12 amino acids. The V end lost 11 bases, the J end lost 0 bases, and 10 bases lay between the germline ends. The CDR3 DNA is TGTGCCGTGCAGGGAACTAACTATGGCTACACCTTC. Translated, it gives CAVQGTNYGYTF.

Here the CDR3 reads CASTRGGVGYGYTF. The CDR3 bases are TGTGCCAGCACCCGGGGGGGGGTCGGCTATGGCTACACCTTC. V and J are TRBV28 and TRBJ1-2, with D tentatively TRBD1 (5 bases). The V end lost 7 bases, the J end lost 4 bases, and 16 bases lay between the germline ends. The CDR3 is made up of 14 amino acids. CDR1 is MDHEN, CDR2 SYDVKM, per germline.

The gene calls are TRBV27 and TRBJ2-7; 8 nucleotides line up with TRBD1. The CDR3 runs 14 residues. CDR1 and CDR2 from the germline V gene are MNHEY and SMNVEV (reference sequence). V shed 2 bases and J 2 bases; nucleotides not matched to a gene: 2. The CDR3 here is CASSLGRGPYEQYF. The CDR3 DNA reads TGTGCCAGCAGTTTAGGCAGGGGGCCCTACGAGCAGTACTTC.

The chain combines TRBV6-1 with TRBJ2-7; 9 positions agree with TRBD2. Germline V gene data show CDR1 as MNHNS and CDR2 as SASEGT. J gave up 3 bases and V 7 bases, and 10 bases lay outside the gene matches. The CDR3 covers 15 residues. CDR3 protein: CASNIGSGRLYEQYF. Here the CDR3 DNA reads TGTGCCAGCAATATCGGTAGCGGGAGACTCTACGAGCAGTACTTC.

The gene calls are TRBV29-1 and TRBJ2-7; 10 bases line up with TRBD1. Germline V gene data show CDR1 as SQVTM and CDR2 as ANQGSEA. This CDR3 comprises 14 residues. Losses at the gene ends were 6 bases for V and 3 bases for J; bases not matched to a gene: 8. CDR3 DNA sequence: TGCAGCGTGACAGACAGGGGGCTCATCTACGAGCAGTACTTC. This codes for CSVTDRGLIYEQYF.

This chain links TRBV27 with TRBJ2-7, with 9 bases aligning to TRBD1. Per germline, CDR1 MNHEY and CDR2 SMNVEV (reference sequence). The CDR3 length is 17 residues. The V and J ends lost 0 bases and 2 bases, in that order; junction bases with no gene match: 8. This chain's CDR3 is CASSLSPYRGLTYEQYF. Written as DNA, the CDR3 is TGTGCCAGCAGTTTATCGCCTTACAGGGGGCTAACCTACGAGCAGTACTTC.

This chain links TRBV27 with TRBJ1-1, with D hard to call. CDR1 MNHEY and CDR2 SMNVEV come from the germline V gene (reference sequence). Trimming stripped 2 bases from V and 0 bases from J, with 7 bases between. CDR3 size: 14 residues. The CDR3 loop is CASSLGSLNTEAFF. The CDR3 coding sequence is TGTGCCAGCAGTTTAGGGAGCCTGAACACTGAAGCTTTCTTT.

The rearrangement uses TRBV28 and TRBJ1-1; no firm D call. Germline V gene sequence: CDR1 MDHEN, CDR2 SYDVKM. The CDR3 sequence is 16 residues long. The V end was cut by 5 bases, the J end by 10 bases, with 26 bases between. CDR3 amino acids: CASSPERARPFLRAFF. CDR3 coding DNA: TGTGCCAGCAGTCCGGAGAGGGCCAGGCCTTTTCTAAGAGCTTTCTTT.

The chain recombines TRBV6-1 with TRBJ2-1; D is unclear. The germline CDR1 and CDR2 sequences are MNHNS and SASEGT. The CDR3 consists of 15 residues. With 0 bases removed from V and 0 bases from J, the gap between germline ends came to 6 bases. CDR3 bases: TGTGCCAGCAGTGAAGCCCCCGACTCCTACAATGAGCAGTTCTTC. Protein: CASSEAPDSYNEQFF.

The chain carries TRBV5-1 and TRBJ2-7, with TRBD1 identical over 10 bases. The V gene's germline CDR1 is SGHRS and CDR2 YFSETQ. The CDR3 is 15 residues long. The V and J ends lost 2 bases and 2 bases, in that order; junction bases with no gene match: 4. In DNA form, the CDR3 reads TGCGCCAGCAGCTTTACCGGACAGGGGGCCTACGAGCAGTACTTC. Residues: CASSFTGQGAYEQYF.

The J gene is TRBJ1-5, the V gene TRBV6-5; 10 bases line up with TRBD1. Germline CDR1 reads MNHEY; CDR2 reads SVGAGI. This CDR3 has 15 amino acids. Trimming took 4 bases from V and 7 from J; bases not matched to a gene: 7. The CDR3 loop reads CASSSLGTGVQPQHF. For the CDR3, the DNA is TGTGCCAGCAGTTCCCTCGGGACAGGGGTCCAGCCCCAGCATTTT.

This chain joins TRBV4-1 and TRBJ2-3; the D is unclear. The length of the CDR3 is 14 residues. The V end lost 3 bases, the J end lost 5 bases, and 12 bases lay between the germline ends. Per the germline V gene, CDR1 is MGHRA and CDR2 is YSYEKL. The CDR3 DNA reads as TGCGCCAGCAGCCATCCCGGACGTCAAGATACGCAGTATTTT. As protein: CASSHPGRQDTQYF.

The chain employs TRBV5-1 and TRBJ2-5, with D tentatively TRBD2 (5 bases). This CDR3 spans 16 amino acids. Trimming cost V 1 base and J 3 bases, with 16 bases left between them. Germline CDR1 SGHRS, CDR2 YFSETQ. The CDR3 nucleotides are TGCGCCAGCAGCTTGAAGGTAGCGTACGTCAAAGAGACCCAGTACTTC. Protein product: CASSLKVAYVKETQYF.

The chain links TRBV4-1 to TRBJ1-1; TRBD1 aligns across 7 bases. V lost 0 bases to trimming and J lost 4 bases; unmatched junction nucleotides: 5. The CDR3 contains 15 residues. Germline V gene data show CDR1 as MGHRA and CDR2 as YSYEKL. The CDR3 protein is CASSQEQGYGTEAFF. CDR3 DNA sequence: TGCGCCAGCAGCCAAGAACAGGGGTATGGCACTGAAGCTTTCTTT.